This T cell receptor (beta chain) was sequenced in a study of cytomegalovirus exposure and HLA in healthy donors. Trimming cost V 3 bases and J 1 base, with 9 bases left between them. This CDR3 spans 14 amino acids. CDR1 and CDR2 (germline): ENHRY, SYGVKD. Vbeta (60) and Jbeta (13) primers were used in the PCR. Produced via immunoSEQ multiplex PCR; TCRdb's table is partial and in-frame only. The repertoire holds some 120,000 clones, about four fifths seen once, with approximately 1% in the top ten. This clonotype originated in a human donor in good health. The sample comprised PBMCs. The chain is built from TRBV10-3 and TRBJ1-1; no firm D call. The CDR3 spells CAISDGLENTEAFF. The CDR3 bases are TGTGCCATCAGTGACGGTCTAGAGAACACTGAAGCTTTCTTT.